Listed here is a single TCR beta chain. Its target is unknown. This sample was taken from a study of cytomegalovirus exposure and HLA in healthy donors. Study-wide results and caveats: The study designated 150 to 200 TCR beta chains cytomegalovirus-associated.

V was cut by 7 bases and J by 6 bases, with 16 bases left in between. The CDR3 runs to 14 residues. Germline V gives CDR1 MNHEY, CDR2 SMNVEV (reference sequence). 60 Vbeta and 13 Jbeta primers were used in PCR. The protocol was immunoSEQ multiplex PCR, while the TCRdb copy is restricted to in-frame clones and leaves out a portion. The table lists about 210,000 clones, 82% of them singletons. This rearrangement joins TRBV27 to TRBJ2-1; TRBD2 is a possible D gene (5 bases). The clonotype was recovered from a man aged 35-49 years in good health and CMV-seropositive. Specimen: PBMCs. Here the CDR3 DNA reads TGTGCCAGCATTCTTTCCCTAGGGAGCAATGAGCAGTTCTTC. This translates into CASILSLGSNEQFF.